Below are 15 T cell receptor beta chains sequenced from a single sample in a study of blood T cell repertoires in COVID-19. Libraries were prepared by immunoSEQ multiplex PCR; TCRdb keeps only in-frame clonotypes and omits some of them. The sample includes 250,000 to 300,000 clones, 88% of them seen just once. Material for sequencing was PBMCs or T cells enriched from blood (not recorded which). The receptors stem from an older woman in a cohort exposed to, infected with or recovered from COVID-19 (not recorded which).

The chain joins TRBV19 to TRBJ2-3; TRBD2 matches 12 bases. The V and J ends lost 5 bases and 0 bases, in that order; junction bases with no gene match: 9. Germline CDR1 LNHDA, CDR2 SQIVND (reference sequence). The CDR3 spans 18 residues. The CDR3 spells CASSSRLAGALSTDTQYF. DNA of the CDR3: TGTGCCAGTAGTTCACGACTAGCGGGAGCCCTTAGCACAGATACGCAGTATTTT. Together with reference TRBV19 and TRBJ2-3, the CDR3 gives the full variable domain: DGGITQSPKYLFRKEGQNVTLSCEQNLNHDAMYWYRQDPGQGLRLIYYSQIVNDFQKGDIAEGYSVSREKKESFPLTVTSAQKNPTAFYLCASSSRLAGALSTDTQYFGPGTRLTVL.

This rearrangement joins TRBV18 to TRBJ2-7, with D maybe TRBD2 (6 bases). From germline, CDR1 is KGHSH and CDR2 LQKENI. Trimming pared 2 bases from V and 2 bases from J, leaving 16 bases between. The CDR3 totals 16 residues. CDR3 amino acids: CASSPGYGSTAYEQYF. CDR3 DNA: TGTGCCAGCTCACCAGGGTACGGGAGTACCGCCTACGAGCAGTACTTC.

This chain joins TRBV5-1 and TRBJ1-4; TRBD1 aligns across 9 bases. Germline V gives CDR1 SGHRS, CDR2 YFSETQ. There are 15 residues in the CDR3. V lost 2 bases and J lost 6; bases outside the gene matches: 5. The CDR3 DNA reads TGCGCCAGCAGCTTAACGGGACAGGGTTATGAAAAACTGTTTTTT. It translates to CASSLTGQGYEKLFF.

This chain joins TRBV3-1 (or the pseudogene TRBV3-2) and TRBJ1-3, with a possible D match to TRBD1 (6 bases). This CDR3 has 15 residues. The V gene's germline CDR1 is LGHDT and CDR2 YNNKEL (reference sequence). The V and J ends lost 4 bases and 0 bases respectively, with 10 bases between them. CDR3 in amino acids: CASSRQGPSGNTIYF. In DNA form, the CDR3 reads TGTGCCAGCAGCCGTCAGGGGCCCTCTGGAAACACCATATATTTT.

This chain uses TRBV3-1 (or the pseudogene TRBV3-2) with TRBJ2-3; D is possibly TRBD1 (5 bases). The germline CDR1 and CDR2 sequences are LGHDT and YNNKEL (reference sequence). The length of the CDR3 is 13 residues. V was trimmed by 1 base and J by 6 bases, leaving 8 bases between them. DNA of the CDR3: TGTGCCAGCAGCCAAGGGTGGGGCGATACGCAGTATTTT. It encodes CASSQGWGDTQYF.

The chain uses TRBV7-9 and TRBJ2-7; D perhaps matches TRBD1 (6 bases). Germline V lookup: CDR1 SEHNR, CDR2 FQNEAQ (reference sequence). Between the trimmed V and J ends, which lost 5 bases and 1 base, there was a span of 9 bases. The CDR3 covers 13 residues. Here the CDR3 DNA reads TGTGCCAGCAGCCCGACAGGTTCCTACGAGCAGTACTTC. Translation gives CASSPTGSYEQYF.

The chain is built from TRBV7-9 and TRBJ2-1, with D possibly TRBD2 on 6 matching bases. Trimming shortened V by 3 bases and J by 5 bases, and 11 bases separated the two germline ends. CDR1 and CDR2 (germline): SEHNR, FQNEAQ (reference sequence). This CDR3 has 14 residues. CDR3: CASSLASENNEQFF. The CDR3 coding sequence is TGTGCCAGCAGCTTGGCTAGCGAGAACAATGAGCAGTTCTTC.

V gene TRBV30 combines with J gene TRBJ2-1, with a possible D match to TRBD2 (6 bases). V was pared by 0 bases and J by 0 bases, with 15 bases between. CDR1 and CDR2 from the germline V gene are GTSNPN and SVGIG (reference sequence). This CDR3 has 17 residues. CDR3 DNA sequence: TGTGCCTGGAGTGTTGGACTAACCCCTAGCTCCTACAATGAGCAGTTCTTC. It translates to CAWSVGLTPSSYNEQFF.

This chain joins TRBV24-1 and TRBJ2-1; TRBD1 matches at 10 bases. CDR3 length: 18 amino acids. V lost 4 bases and J lost 5; bases outside the gene matches: 13. Germline values: CDR1 KGHDR, CDR2 SFDVKD. CDR3 loop: CATSDTRDRGGIHNEQFF. The DNA of the CDR3 is TGTGCCACCAGTGACACCCGGGACAGGGGAGGGATCCACAATGAGCAGTTCTTC.

V is TRBV28 and J is TRBJ1-6; unclear D gene. CDR3 length: 15 residues. Trimming pared 4 bases from V and 0 bases from J, leaving 7 bases between. Germline V gene lookup returns CDR1 MDHEN and CDR2 SYDVKM. CDR3 nucleotides: TGTGCCAGCAGTTCGATGAGCTCCTATAATTCACCCCTCCACTTT. Its protein is CASSSMSSYNSPLHF.

This chain uses TRBV21-1 with TRBJ2-1; the table's D call TRBD2 went unverified against the DNA. TRBV21-1 is listed as a pseudogene. The CDR3 has 13 residues. The CDR3 sequence: CASSKDREGEQFF. The CDR3 region has the DNA TGTGCCAGCAGCAAAGACCGGGAGGGTGAGCAGTTCTTC.

The CDR3 sequence: CASSVSLGQGGNEQFF. CDR3 sequence (DNA): TGTGCCAGCAGCGTATCTTTGGGACAGGGAGGGAATGAGCAGTTCTTC. This rearrangement joins TRBV9 to TRBJ2-1; the match to TRBD1 covers 9 bases. Trimming cost V 1 base and J 7 bases; bases outside gene matches: 9. The CDR3 runs 16 residues. The germline CDR1 and CDR2 sequences are SGDLS and YYNGEE.

CDR3 protein: CASSEDRIYGYTF. CDR3 bases: TGTGCCAGCAGCGAGGACAGGATCTATGGCTACACCTTC. The chain combines TRBV3-1 (or the pseudogene TRBV3-2) with TRBJ1-2; 7 nucleotides line up with TRBD1. The germline V gene has CDR1 LGHDT and CDR2 YNNKEL (reference sequence). The CDR3 consists of 13 residues. The ends lost 5 bases at V and 4 bases at J; junction bases unmatched: 4.

This clone was observed once. V usage is TRBV4-1 and J usage is TRBJ1-6, with 9 bases matching TRBD1. The V gene's germline CDR1 is MGHRA and CDR2 YSYEKL. Unmatched junction bases numbered 13, after V lost 1 base and J lost 9 bases. This CDR3 has 18 amino acids. The CDR3 sequence is CASSQGLLGTGQTSPLHF. Written as DNA, the CDR3 is TGCGCCAGCAGCCAAGGACTCCTAGGGACAGGGCAAACTTCACCCCTCCACTTT.

This chain joins TRBV27 and TRBJ1-6; possibly TRBD1 for D (5 bases). The V end was cut by 4 bases, the J end by 4 bases, with 11 bases between. CDR1 and CDR2 (germline): MNHEY, SMNVEV (reference sequence). The CDR3 spans 15 residues. The CDR3 protein is CASSSRQLYNSPLHF. The CDR3 DNA follows: TGTGCCAGCAGTTCCCGACAGCTATATAATTCACCCCTCCACTTT.